This T cell receptor beta chain was observed in a study of TIL therapy for anti-PD-1-resistant metastatic lung cancer. Overall study: Most patients had lung adenocarcinoma; several tumors were EGFR-mutant, two ALK-rearranged; half smoked currently or formerly. Tumors carried a median roughly 1.5 non-synonymous mutations per megabase.

The libraries were made with immunoSEQ v3. Profiled with immunoSEQ multiplex PCR; TCRdb holds only in-frame clones, not every one. The top ten hold around 7.7% of the sample, which has 6,500 or so clones, about 61% seen once. Time point noted: pre-treatment sample, taken before nivolumab and TIL therapy. Pleural nodules or supraclavicular lymph nodes made up most of the excised metastases sampled. Adults with stage 4 NSCLC were enrolled in a phase I trial. The CDR3 is made up of 12 amino acids. With 5 bases removed from V and 4 bases from J, the gap between germline ends came to 6 bases. Germline assignment: CDR1 MDHEN and CDR2 SYDVKM.

Material: tumor tissue, obtained at baseline. The TCR originated in a person aged 30 to 80 with non-small cell lung cancer. The chain combines TRBV28 with TRBJ2-1, with unresolved D. The CDR3 coding sequence is TGTGCCAGCAGTAAAGAGTACAATGAGCAGTTCTTC. This codes for CASSKEYNEQFF.